These T cell receptor beta chains were read from a single sample in a study of shared clonotypes between healthy human individuals. Repertoires were generated with immunoSEQ multiplex PCR, while TCRdb's copy carries only in-frame clones and drops some. Of 950,000 to 1,300,000 clones in the sample, roughly 70% are singletons; the top ten hold around 1.4%. The specimen was memory CD4+ T cells sorted from blood. All receptors come from a man younger than 35 in good health. The CDR3 runs from the conserved cysteine through the conserved F or W. Fields, in order: D gene, J gene, clone size, V gene, CDR3 DNA, CDR3 protein. D genes are given only for firm matches. Not every row has a clone size; where given, it reads once, few, many or a size class.

>TRBD1|TRBJ2-7|many|TRBV5-4
TGTGCCAGCAGCTTGGCGGGGACAGGGGGGGAGCAGTACTTC
CASSLAGTGGEQYF
>NA|TRBJ1-1|NA|TRBV21-1
TGTGCCAGCAGCAAAGAGCACCCATATGAAGCTTTCTTT
CASSKEHPYEAFF
>NA|TRBJ2-5|many|TRBV9
TGTGCCAGCAGCGAAGGGGAGTATGAGACCCAGTACTTC
CASSEGEYETQYF
>NA|TRBJ1-4|NA|TRBV28
TGTGCCAGCAGTCAAGGGGGTACTAATGAAAAACTGTTTTTT
CASSQGGTNEKLFF
>TRBD2|TRBJ2-3|NA|TRBV5-1
TGCGCCAGCAGCTTATCAGCGGGAGGGCCGGATACGCAGTATTTT
CASSLSAGGPDTQYF
>TRBD1|TRBJ1-2|few|TRBV7-2
TGTGCCAGCAGCTTAGACAGGGGGCGAGGGTCCGGCTACACCTTC
CASSLDRGRGSGYTF
>NA|TRBJ2-6|NA|TRBV6-1
TGTGCCAGCGCAGGGGCCCCTGGGGCCAACGTCCTGACTTTC
CASAGAPGANVLTF
>NA|TRBJ1-1|NA|TRBV15
TGTGCCACTCTCGGTGGACGATCTGGGACTGAAGCTTTCTTT
CATLGGRSGTEAFF
>TRBD1|TRBJ2-7|NA|TRBV28
TGTGCCAGCAGTTTGTTGGGACAGGGCTACGAGCAGTACTTC
CASSLLGQGYEQYF
>NA|TRBJ2-7|once|TRBV5-1
TGCGCCAGCAGCTTGGATTCCAGCGTCCTACAAGGCGAGCAGTACTTC
CASSLDSSVLQGEQYF
>TRBD1|TRBJ1-4|NA|TRBV2
TGTGCCAGCGAGGACAGGGTTGGTGAAAAACTGTTTTTT
CASEDRVGEKLFF
>TRBD1|TRBJ1-4|once|TRBV11-2
TGTGCCAGCAGCCGAGGACAGGCGTTTCAAGAAAAACTGTTTTTT
CASSRGQAFQEKLFF
>TRBD1|TRBJ2-2|NA|TRBV5-4
TGTGCCAGCAGCTTGCGGGACAGGGTCCTGAACACCGGGGAGCTGTTTTTT
CASSLRDRVLNTGELFF
>NA|TRBJ1-2|NA|TRBV2
TGTGCCAGCAGCGTTGTCGGGGGGAACTATGGCTACACCTTC
CASSVVGGNYGYTF
>NA|TRBJ2-3|NA|TRBV30
TGTGCCTGGAGTGTACGTACAGGACGCACAGATACGCAGTATTTT
CAWSVRTGRTDTQYF
>TRBD2|TRBJ2-1|NA|TRBV7-9
TGTGCCAGCAGCTCCCGGGGAGCGGGAGATGAGCAGTTCTTC
CASSSRGAGDEQFF
>NA|TRBJ2-5|few|TRBV6-1
TGTGCCAGCTCCGAAACCCCTAGTGCCGGCGAGACCCAGTACTTC
CASSETPSAGETQYF
>TRBD1|TRBJ1-1|NA|TRBV28
TGTGCCAGCAGTTCCCCCAACAGGGGGCTTATCCTGAAAGCTTTCTTT
CASSSPNRGLILKAFF
>TRBD1|TRBJ1-1|NA|TRBV18
TGTGCCAGCTCCCCCGGACAGGGGGAAGCTTTCTTT
CASSPGQGEAFF
>NA|TRBJ2-3|few|TRBV7-2
TGTGCCAGCAGCTTGGCATACACAGATACGCAGTATTTT
CASSLAYTDTQYF
>TRBD1|TRBJ1-1|once|TRBV6-1
TGTGCCAGCTTTCGGACAGGGCTGACAGAAGCTTTCTTT
CASFRTGLTEAFF
>TRBD2|TRBJ2-3|many|TRBV2
TGTGCCAGCAAATACCCACGACTAGCGGGGCGAACCAGCACAGATACGCAGTATTTT
CASKYPRLAGRTSTDTQYF
>NA|TRBJ1-3|NA|TRBV25-1
TGTGCCAGCAGTGAATACCCCACCATCTCTGGAAACACCATATATTTT
CASSEYPTISGNTIYF
>TRBD1|TRBJ2-7|NA|TRBV27
TGTGCCAGCAGCCGCTACAGGGGCCCCTACGAGCAGTACTTC
CASSRYRGPYEQYF
>NA|TRBJ2-7|NA|TRBV5-4
TGTGCCCTCGGGTCCACCCTCTCCTACGAGCAGTACTTC
CALGSTLSYEQYF
>TRBD1|TRBJ1-5|NA|TRBV5-5
TGTGCCAGCAGCTTGTTGACAGGGGGAATGCCCCAGCATTTT
CASSLLTGGMPQHF
>NA|TRBJ1-4|NA|TRBV19
TGTGCCAGTAGTATACCAGGGATAACTAATGAAAAACTGTTTTTT
CASSIPGITNEKLFF